Listed below are T cell receptor beta chains from one sample, sequenced in a study of blood T cell repertoires in COVID-19. Profiled with immunoSEQ multiplex PCR; TCRdb holds only in-frame clones, not every one. The sample shows over 90,000 clones, approximately 84% of them seen only once. Sequencing input: peripheral blood. Receptor source: a human donor in a cohort sampled during active COVID-19. The CDR3 runs from the conserved cysteine through the conserved F or W. A D gene is named only where the DNA matches it firmly. Size tells how often a clone was seen (once, few, many) or the class of an expanded clone, and some rows leave it out.

V	length	D	J	size	CDR3	DNA
TRBV18	13	NA	TRBJ1-1	NA	CASSDGMNTEAFF	TGTGCCAGCTCGGACGGGATGAACACTGAAGCTTTCTTT
TRBV7-2	15	NA	TRBJ1-2	NA	CASRTQPDSSDGYTF	TGTGCCAGCAGAACACAACCGGACAGTAGCGACGGCTACACCTTC
TRBV5-1	15	TRBD1	TRBJ2-5	NA	CASSLAGTGEETQYF	TGCGCCAGCAGCTTGGCCGGGACAGGGGAAGAGACCCAGTACTTC
TRBV5-1	15	NA	TRBJ2-1	NA	CASSYQGLKHNEQFF	TGCGCCAGCAGTTATCAGGGGCTTAAACACAATGAGCAGTTCTTC
TRBV5-1	15	NA	TRBJ1-3	NA	CASSSSGVGGNTIYF	TGCGCCAGCAGCTCCTCGGGGGTTGGTGGAAACACCATATATTTT
TRBV23-1	14	TRBD1	TRBJ1-1	NA	CASTPGQRDTEAFF	TGCGCCAGCACCCCGGGACAGCGCGACACTGAAGCTTTCTTT
TRBV19	15	NA	TRBJ1-2	once	CASSMQSNTNYGYTF	TGTGCCAGTAGTATGCAGTCCAACACTAACTATGGCTACACCTTC
TRBV10-1	15	NA	TRBJ1-5	NA	CASSAQGNSNQPQHF	TGCGCCAGCAGTGCTCAGGGTAATAGCAATCAGCCCCAGCATTTT
TRBV4-3	14	NA	TRBJ2-5	NA	CASSQDSRQKTQYF	TGCGCCAGCAGCCAAGATTCTCGACAGAAGACCCAGTACTTC
TRBV7-9	19	NA	TRBJ2-2	NA	CASSRTQIGAVTLTGELFF	TGTGCCAGCAGCCGCACTCAGATTGGGGCAGTTACCCTTACCGGGGAGCTGTTTTTT
TRBV6-6	14	NA	TRBJ1-5	once	CASSYWGGNQPQHF	TGTGCCAGCAGTTACTGGGGGGGAAATCAGCCCCAGCATTTT
TRBV28	17	NA	TRBJ2-7	NA	CASQTIHRVGVSYEQYF	TGTGCCAGCCAAACAATTCACCGCGTCGGGGTCTCCTACGAGCAGTACTTC
TRBV18	20	NA	TRBJ2-6	NA	CASSPSLGGARISGANVLTF	TGTGCCAGCTCACCCAGTCTTGGGGGGGCCCGGATCTCTGGGGCCAACGTCCTGACTTTC
TRBV4-2	19	NA	TRBJ1-6	NA	CASSQDLGPEVAYNSPLHF	TGTGCCAGCAGCCAAGATCTGGGTCCGGAGGTGGCCTATAATTCACCCCTCCACTTT
TRBV2	15	NA	TRBJ1-5	NA	CASSSQVYSNQPQHF	TGTGCCAGCAGTTCACAGGTTTATAGCAATCAGCCCCAGCATTTT
TRBV12-3/TRBV12-4	12	NA	TRBJ1-4	NA	CASSVTREKLFF	TGTGCCAGCAGTGTTACTAGGGAAAAACTGTTTTTT